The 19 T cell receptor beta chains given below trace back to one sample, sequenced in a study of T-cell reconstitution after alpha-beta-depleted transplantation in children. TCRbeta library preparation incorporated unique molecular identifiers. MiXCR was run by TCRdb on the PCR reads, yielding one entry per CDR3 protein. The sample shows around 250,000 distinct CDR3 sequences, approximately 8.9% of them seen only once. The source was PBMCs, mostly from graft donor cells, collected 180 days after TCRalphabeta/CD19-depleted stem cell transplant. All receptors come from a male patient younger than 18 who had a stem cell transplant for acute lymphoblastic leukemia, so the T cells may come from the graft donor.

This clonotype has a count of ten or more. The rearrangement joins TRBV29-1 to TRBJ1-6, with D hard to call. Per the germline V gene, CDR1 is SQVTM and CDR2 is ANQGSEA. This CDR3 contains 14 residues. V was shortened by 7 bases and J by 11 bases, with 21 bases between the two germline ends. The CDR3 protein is CSDAELGSMTPLHF. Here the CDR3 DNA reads TGCAGCGATGCCGAGCTCGGCAGCATGACACCCCTCCACTTT. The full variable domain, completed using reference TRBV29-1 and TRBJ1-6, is SAVISQKPSRDICQRGTSLTIQCQVDSQVTMMFWYRQQPGQSLTLIATANQGSEATYESGFVIDKFPISRPNLTFSTLTVSNMSPEDSSIYLCSDAELGSMTPLHFGNGTRLTVT.

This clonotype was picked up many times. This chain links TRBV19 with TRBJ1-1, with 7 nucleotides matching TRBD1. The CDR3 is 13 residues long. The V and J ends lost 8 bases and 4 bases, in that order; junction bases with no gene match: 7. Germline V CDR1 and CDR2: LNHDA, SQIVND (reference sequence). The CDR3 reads CASGGQLGTEAFF. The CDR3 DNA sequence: TGTGCCAGTGGGGGACAGCTGGGCACTGAAGCTTTCTTT.

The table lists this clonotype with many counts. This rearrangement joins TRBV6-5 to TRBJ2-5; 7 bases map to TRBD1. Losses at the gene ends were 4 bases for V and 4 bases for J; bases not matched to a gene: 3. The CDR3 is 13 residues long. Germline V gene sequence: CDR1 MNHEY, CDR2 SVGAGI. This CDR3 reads CASSSRGRETQYF. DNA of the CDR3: TGTGCCAGCAGTTCCAGGGGGAGAGAGACCCAGTACTTC.

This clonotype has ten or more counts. The CDR3 DNA sequence: TGTGCCAGCTCCGGGAGATGGGGCAATCAGCCCCAGCATTTT. It translates to CASSGRWGNQPQHF. The rearrangement links TRBV7-2 to TRBJ1-5; D unclear. V lost 8 bases and J 2 bases, leaving 13 bases between the germline ends. The V gene's germline CDR1 is SGHTA and CDR2 FQGNSA. The CDR3 loop spans 14 amino acids.

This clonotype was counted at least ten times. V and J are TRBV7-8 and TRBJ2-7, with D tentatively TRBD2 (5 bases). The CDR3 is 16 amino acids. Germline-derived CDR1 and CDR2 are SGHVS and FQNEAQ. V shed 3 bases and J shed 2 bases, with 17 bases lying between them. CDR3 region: CASSLVVASFTYEQYF. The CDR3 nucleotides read TGTGCCAGCAGCTTGGTTGTAGCGTCCTTCACCTACGAGCAGTACTTC.

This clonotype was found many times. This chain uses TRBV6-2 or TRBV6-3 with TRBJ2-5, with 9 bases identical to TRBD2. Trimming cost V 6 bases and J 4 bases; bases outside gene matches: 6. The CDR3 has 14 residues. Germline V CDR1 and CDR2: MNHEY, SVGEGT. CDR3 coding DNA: TGTGCCAGCAGAGTGGCGGGGGGGCCAGAGACCCAGTACTTC. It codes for CASRVAGGPETQYF.

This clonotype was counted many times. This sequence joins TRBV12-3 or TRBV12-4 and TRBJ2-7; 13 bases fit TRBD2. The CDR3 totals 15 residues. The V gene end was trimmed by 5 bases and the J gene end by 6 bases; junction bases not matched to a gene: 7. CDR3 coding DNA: TGTGCCAGCAGTCCCCGGACTAGCGGGAGCTCCGAGCAGTACTTC. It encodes CASSPRTSGSSEQYF.

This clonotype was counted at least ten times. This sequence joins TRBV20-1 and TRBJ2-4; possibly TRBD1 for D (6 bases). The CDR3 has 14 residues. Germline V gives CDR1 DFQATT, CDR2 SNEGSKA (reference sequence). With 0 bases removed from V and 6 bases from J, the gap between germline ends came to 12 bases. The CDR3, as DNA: TGCAGTGCTAGAGATCACGTCAGGGGAAACATTCAGTACTTC. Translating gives CSARDHVRGNIQYF.

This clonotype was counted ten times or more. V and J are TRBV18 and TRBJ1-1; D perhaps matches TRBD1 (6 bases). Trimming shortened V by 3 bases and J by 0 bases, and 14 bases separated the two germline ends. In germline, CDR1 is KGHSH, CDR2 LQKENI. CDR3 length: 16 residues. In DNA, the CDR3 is TGTGCCAGCTCACCGAGGGAGGGGGAGATGAACACTGAAGCTTTCTTT. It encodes CASSPREGEMNTEAFF. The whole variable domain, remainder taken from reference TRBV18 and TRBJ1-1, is NAGVMQNPRHLVRRRGQEARLRCSPMKGHSHVYWYRQLPEEGLKFMVYLQKENIIDESGMPKERFSAEFPKEGPSILRIQQVVRGDSAAYFCASSPREGEMNTEAFFGQGTRLTVV.

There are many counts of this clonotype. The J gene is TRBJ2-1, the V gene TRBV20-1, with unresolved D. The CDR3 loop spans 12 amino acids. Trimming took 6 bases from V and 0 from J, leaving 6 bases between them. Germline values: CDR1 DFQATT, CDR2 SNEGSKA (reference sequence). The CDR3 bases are TGCAGTGCGGGAAGCTCCTACAATGAGCAGTTCTTC. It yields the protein CSAGSSYNEQFF.

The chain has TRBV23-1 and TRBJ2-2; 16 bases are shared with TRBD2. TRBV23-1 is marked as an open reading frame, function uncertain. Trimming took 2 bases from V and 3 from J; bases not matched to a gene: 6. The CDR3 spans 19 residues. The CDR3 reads CASSQGTSGRAEDTGELFF. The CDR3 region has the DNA TGCGCCAGCAGTCAAGGGACTAGCGGGAGGGCCGAGGACACCGGGGAGCTGTTTTTT.

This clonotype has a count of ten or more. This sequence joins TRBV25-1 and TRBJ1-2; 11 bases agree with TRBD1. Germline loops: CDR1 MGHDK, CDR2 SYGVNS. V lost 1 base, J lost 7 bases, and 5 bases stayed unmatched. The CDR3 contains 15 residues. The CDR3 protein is CASSEWTGGAGGYTF. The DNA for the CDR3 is TGTGCCAGCAGTGAATGGACAGGGGGCGCAGGTGGCTACACCTTC.

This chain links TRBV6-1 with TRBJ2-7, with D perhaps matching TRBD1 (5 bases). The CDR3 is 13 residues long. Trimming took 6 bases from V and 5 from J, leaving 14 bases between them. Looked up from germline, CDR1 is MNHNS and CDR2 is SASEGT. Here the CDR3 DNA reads TGTGCCAGCAGCCGCCATCCCAGGGACGAGCAGTACTTC. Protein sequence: CASSRHPRDEQYF.

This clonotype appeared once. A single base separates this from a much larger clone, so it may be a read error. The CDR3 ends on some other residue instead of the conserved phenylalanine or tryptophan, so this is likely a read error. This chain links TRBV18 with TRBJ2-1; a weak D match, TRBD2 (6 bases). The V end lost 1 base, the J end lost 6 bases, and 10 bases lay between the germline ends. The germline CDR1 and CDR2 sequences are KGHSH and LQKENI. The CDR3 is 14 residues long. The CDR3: CASSPQGGANEQFL. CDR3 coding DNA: TGTGCCAGCTCACCACAGGGCGGGGCCAATGAGCAGTTCCTC.

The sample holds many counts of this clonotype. CDR3 in DNA: TGTGCCAGCACAGCGACAGGAGCCTACGAGCAGTACTTC. Its translation is CASTATGAYEQYF. The chain joins TRBV18 to TRBJ2-7; a weak D match, TRBD1 (6 bases). Germline V gene data show CDR1 as KGHSH and CDR2 as LQKENI. Trimming removed 8 bases at V and 2 bases at J, with 13 bases between. The CDR3 is made up of 13 amino acids.

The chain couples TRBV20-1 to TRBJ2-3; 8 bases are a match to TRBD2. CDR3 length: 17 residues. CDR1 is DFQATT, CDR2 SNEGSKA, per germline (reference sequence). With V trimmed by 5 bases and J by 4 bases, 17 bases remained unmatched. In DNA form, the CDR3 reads TGCAGTGCTCCCCCCGACGCCCGGGGGGGGGCCGCAGATACGCAGTATTTT. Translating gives CSAPPDARGGAADTQYF.

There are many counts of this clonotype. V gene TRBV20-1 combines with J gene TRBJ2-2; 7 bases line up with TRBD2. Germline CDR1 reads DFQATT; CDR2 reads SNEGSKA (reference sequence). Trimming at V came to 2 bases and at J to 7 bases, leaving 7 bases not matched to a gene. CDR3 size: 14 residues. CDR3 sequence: CSARFRGGSGELFF. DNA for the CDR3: TGCAGTGCTAGATTTAGGGGAGGGAGCGGGGAGCTGTTTTTT.

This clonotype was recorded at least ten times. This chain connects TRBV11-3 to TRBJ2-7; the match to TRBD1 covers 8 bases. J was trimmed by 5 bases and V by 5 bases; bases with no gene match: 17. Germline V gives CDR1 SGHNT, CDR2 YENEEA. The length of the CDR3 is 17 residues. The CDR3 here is CASSPGFYRGRRHEQYF. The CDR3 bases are TGTGCCAGCAGCCCTGGCTTTTACAGGGGGAGAAGACACGAGCAGTACTTC. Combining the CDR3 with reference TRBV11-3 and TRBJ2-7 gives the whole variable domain EAGVVQSPRYKIIEKKQPVAFWCNPISGHNTLYWYLQNLGQGPELLIRYENEEAVDDSQLPKDRFSAERLKGVDSTLKIQPAELGDSAVYLCASSPGFYRGRRHEQYFGPGTRLTVT.

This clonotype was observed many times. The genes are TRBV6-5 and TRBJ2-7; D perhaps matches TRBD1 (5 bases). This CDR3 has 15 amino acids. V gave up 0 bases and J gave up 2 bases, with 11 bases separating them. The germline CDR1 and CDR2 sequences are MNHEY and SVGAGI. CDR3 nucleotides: TGTGCCAGCAGTTACTCGACAGAGTTCCCCTACGAGCAGTACTTC. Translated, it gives CASSYSTEFPYEQYF.